Reported below is one T cell receptor beta chain. Trimming shortened V by 4 bases and J by 7 bases, and 7 bases separated the two germline ends. The CDR3 is 12 residues long. Looked up from germline, CDR1 is LGHDT and CDR2 is YNNKEL (reference sequence). The sample comes from a study of blood T cell repertoires in COVID-19. Across the study: Researchers got acute and convalescent COVID-19 samples from the United States, Italy and Spain. PBMCs, B-cell-depleted T cells, or T cells provided the cDNA or gDNA that made up the material.

Original processing notes: Amplified reference gene primers provided the basis for estimating nucleated cell counts. The repertoire was sequenced with immunoSEQ multiplex PCR; TCRdb's copy has only in-frame clones and lacks some. V and J calls and clone size come straight from that table; D and trimming were deduced from the DNA. The profile shows fewer than 200,000 clones, 75% to 80% of them singletons. The sequence was collected from a woman aged 45 to 65 with active or convalescent COVID-19. The sample consisted of peripheral blood. This chain uses TRBV3-1 (or the pseudogene TRBV3-2) with TRBJ1-4, with D possibly matching TRBD1 (6 bases). The CDR3 nucleotides read TGTGCCAGCAGCCTCAGGGGTGAAAAACTGTTTTTT. Translation: CASSLRGEKLFF.